This T cell receptor (beta chain) was sequenced for a study of T-cell reconstitution after alpha-beta-depleted transplantation in children (dated by TCRdb to 2016 to 2017). With regard to the full study: Using TCR repertoire profiling, the study followed T-cell immune reconstitution in a quantitative way in children after TCRalphabeta/CD19-depleted allogeneic hematopoietic cell transplantation.

A note on this clonotype: This receptor's antigen is unknown. A read error may be the cause here, since a much bigger clone is one base away. It is likely a read error, because the conserved phenylalanine at the end of the CDR3 is missing.

The length of the CDR3 is 12 amino acids, counting both ends. Only CDR3 DNA is held: 36 bases, read in frame from base 1. According to the germline V gene (reference sequence), CDR1 reads MNHEY and CDR2 reads SMNVEV. The junction shows trimming of 4 bases on V and 6 bases on J, plus 8 bases between the germline ends. The sample's treatment or condition label, in plain terms: allogeneic hematopoietic cell transplantation with graft depleted of TCRalphabeta T cells and CD19 B cells. The children who served as transplant recipients had been given grafts of TCRalphabeta/CD19-depleted allogeneic hematopoietic cells. Summary of the overall study and its limitations: Hyperexpanded clone frequencies declined over subsequent months; after one year, T-cell counts and TCRbeta diversity were mostly attributed to newly produced T cells. Apparently early alphabetaT-cell count recovery about two months after transplant reportedly relied on only several hundred rapidly expanded clones derived from non-depleted graft cells. The high TCRbeta diversity at day 60 in some patients was ascribed to recipient T cells and intrathymic progenitors that had survived conditioning.

Library method: PCR. Sequencing was carried out with an Illumina HiSeq 2500. Molecular barcoding was employed in the preparation of TCR libraries, with unique molecular identifiers being used to normalize TCRbeta repertoire quantification. The public reads were reanalyzed by TCRdb: fastp trimming at Q25, MiXCR alignment, in-frame beta chains only. When rows share a CDR3 protein, they turn into one entry using the most common DNA and genes. In this sample the table shows approximately 150,000 distinct CDR3 sequences, roughly 9% of which occur a single time. About a sixth of the sample goes to the ten largest clones.

The source was PBMCs, mostly from graft donor cells, collected 180 days after TCRalphabeta/CD19-depleted stem cell transplant. The receptor was derived from a female patient between 2 and 15 years old who had a stem cell transplant for congenital amegakaryocytic thrombocytopenia, so the T cells may come from the graft donor. The rearrangement combines TRBV27 with TRBJ2-3; the D gene remains uncertain. The CDR3 region has the sequence CASSSYKDTQYL. The DNA sequence is given as TGTGCCAGCAGTTCTTATAAGGATACGCAGTATTTG.